One sample yielded the 17 T cell receptor beta chains listed below, sequenced in a study of blood T cell repertoires in COVID-19 (TCRdb year 2020). Preparation of the library involved the immunoSEQ multiplex PCR assay. What TCRdb holds here is the immuneACCESS table cut down to in-frame rearrangements. Part of the clones is not present; checked against another copy, under half of the missing clones reflect an unresolved V gene, and the others are unexplained. The sample table records 150,000 to 180,000 clones; roughly 80% of these occur just once. Roughly 1.5% of the sample comes from the top ten. Source material: peripheral blood. These TCRs come from a man older than 75 with acute or convalescent COVID-19.

The CDR3 loop is CASSQDRGADTQYF. Written as DNA, the CDR3 is TGTGCCAGCAGCCAAGACAGGGGCGCAGATACGCAGTATTTT. The chain employs TRBV11-3 and TRBJ2-3, with 8 bases fitting TRBD1. The germline V gene encodes CDR1 SGHNT and CDR2 YENEEA. This CDR3 has 14 amino acids. With V trimmed by 5 bases and J by 4 bases, 5 bases remained unmatched.

About this clone itself: In the same sample, other DNA sequences code for this CDR3. J is TRBJ2-3 and V is TRBV11-2, with D possibly being TRBD1 (6 bases). This CDR3 has 15 amino acids. The ends were cut back, 0 bases at V and 0 bases at J, with 7 bases in the middle. The germline gives CDR1 SGHAT, CDR2 FQNNGV. The CDR3 sequence is CASSLDGGSTDTQYF. DNA of the CDR3: TGTGCCAGCAGCTTAGATGGGGGCAGCACAGATACGCAGTATTTT.

A few counts support this clone. The V and J genes are TRBV9 and TRBJ2-1, with 7 bases lining up with TRBD2. The CDR3 is 15 amino acids. Germline V gene data show CDR1 as SGDLS and CDR2 as YYNGEE. V was clipped by 4 bases and J by 2 bases; unmatched bases: 6. CDR3 DNA: TGTGCCAGCAGCTCCAGCGGGGACGCCTACAATGAGCAGTTCTTC. This gives the protein CASSSSGDAYNEQFF.

V usage is TRBV7-2 and J usage is TRBJ2-7; TRBD1 agrees at 9 bases. Germline lookup yields CDR1 SGHTA and CDR2 FQGNSA. V gave up 5 bases and J gave up 7 bases; unmatched junction bases: 12. The CDR3 contains 15 residues. CDR3 nucleotide sequence: TGTGCCAGCAGCGCAACAGGGGGCACCAGGGGGGAGCAGTACTTC. This codes for CASSATGGTRGEQYF.

This sequence joins TRBV6-5 and TRBJ1-1, with 8 bases aligning to TRBD1. V lost 5 bases, J lost 6 bases, and 11 bases stayed unmatched. This CDR3 is built from 15 residues. Germline CDR1 and CDR2: MNHEY and SVGAGI. CDR3 coding DNA: TGTGCCAGCAGTCCAAGGACAGGGAGGGAATCTGAAGCTTTCTTT. Protein product: CASSPRTGRESEAFF.

V and J are TRBV5-1 and TRBJ2-3, with 7 bases identical to TRBD2. V lost 4 bases, J lost 5 bases, and 7 bases stayed unmatched. The CDR3 covers 14 residues. Looked up from germline, CDR1 is SGHRS and CDR2 is YFSETQ. The CDR3 nucleotides read TGCGCCAGCAGCGTGGGGGAGGGTGGAGATACGCAGTATTTT. Amino acid sequence: CASSVGEGGDTQYF.

The gene calls are TRBV3-1 (or the pseudogene TRBV3-2) and TRBJ2-7; D remains ambiguous. Germline-derived CDR1 and CDR2 are LGHDT and YNNKEL (reference sequence). V lost 3 bases, J lost 4 bases, and 10 bases lay in between. This CDR3 has 13 amino acids. The CDR3, as DNA: TGTGCCAGCAGCCAGGCGGTCGGTTACGAGCAGTACGTC. Residues: CASSQAVGYEQYV.

V usage is TRBV3-1 (or the pseudogene TRBV3-2) and J usage is TRBJ1-1, with 7 bases aligning to TRBD1. Germline V gene sequence: CDR1 LGHDT, CDR2 YNNKEL (reference sequence). The CDR3 is 14 amino acids. J lost 3 bases, V lost 4 bases, and 5 bases had no gene match. In DNA form, the CDR3 reads TGTGCCAGCAGCCGGACAGGCTACGACACTGAAGCTTTCTTT. The encoded protein is CASSRTGYDTEAFF.

The chain carries TRBV6-6 and TRBJ1-1; 10 positions agree with TRBD1. The CDR3 is 14 residues long. V lost 6 bases, J lost 5 bases, and 6 bases stayed unmatched. Per germline, CDR1 MNHNY and CDR2 SVGAGI (reference sequence). CDR3 protein: CASSTGTGATEAFF. Written as DNA, the CDR3 is TGTGCCAGCAGCACCGGGACAGGGGCTACTGAAGCTTTCTTT.

This clone was seen only a few times. This same CDR3 is encoded by further DNA sequences in the sample. CDR3 nucleotides: TGTGCCAGCTCACCCCAGGGGAACAATCAGCCCCAGCATTTT. Amino acid sequence: CASSPQGNNQPQHF. The chain joins TRBV18 to TRBJ1-5; weak D call: TRBD1 (6 bases). This CDR3 region has 14 residues. V lost 3 bases to trimming and J lost 3 bases, with 9 bases between them. The germline CDR1 and CDR2 sequences are KGHSH and LQKENI.

V usage is TRBV6-6 and J usage is TRBJ2-1; 8 bases agree with TRBD2. The V gene end was trimmed by 0 bases and the J gene end by 12 bases; junction bases not matched to a gene: 13. Looked up from germline, CDR1 is MNHNY and CDR2 is SVGAGI (reference sequence). The CDR3 contains 16 residues. For the CDR3, the DNA is TGTGCCAGCAGTTACTCTCCAGCGGGGGAACCCTGGGGGCAGTTCTTC. Translating gives CASSYSPAGEPWGQFF.

CDR3 bases: TGTGCCTCGCAGGGGAGTCAGCCCCAGCATTTT. Residues: CASQGSQPQHF. The V gene is TRBV30, the J gene TRBJ1-5, with a tentative D call TRBD1 (6 bases). The germline CDR1 and CDR2 sequences are GTSNPN and SVGIG (reference sequence). The CDR3 runs to 11 residues. Trimming cost V 7 bases and J 6 bases, with 10 bases left between them. Filled out from reference TRBV30 and TRBJ1-5, the complete variable domain reads SQTIHQWPATLVQPVGSPLSLECTVEGTSNPNLYWYRQAAGRGLQLLFYSVGIGQISSEVPQNLSASRPQDRQFILSSKKLLLSDSGFYLCASQGSQPQHFGDGTRLSIL.

This rearrangement joins TRBV7-2 to TRBJ2-3, with TRBD2 as a possible D gene (6 bases). Trimming took 2 bases from V and 8 from J, leaving 17 bases between them. Germline V gene data show CDR1 as SGHTA and CDR2 as FQGNSA. This CDR3 is 15 amino acids long. Written as DNA, the CDR3 is TGTGCCAGCAGCTTAAGGGAATTGGGGGGTGGTACGCAGTATTTT. Translating gives CASSLRELGGGTQYF.

The chain joins TRBV18 to TRBJ2-5, with a weak D call TRBD2 (5 bases). Germline V gene data show CDR1 as KGHSH and CDR2 as LQKENI. Trimming took 6 bases from V and 6 from J, leaving 17 bases between them. CDR3 length: 14 residues. The CDR3 nucleotides are TGTGCCAGCTCGCAGGACTCTGGAGTAAAGACCCAGTACTTC. This translates into CASSQDSGVKTQYF.

The J gene is TRBJ2-2, the V gene TRBV5-4; D is uncertain. This CDR3 spans 15 amino acids. V was pared by 1 base and J by 6 bases, with 13 bases between. Germline CDR1 SGHNT, CDR2 YYREEE (reference sequence). The CDR3 nucleotides are TGTGCCAGCAGCTTGTGGCTTATACCCGCCGGGGAGCTGTTTTTT. Protein: CASSLWLIPAGELFF.

The chain has TRBV6-6 and TRBJ2-2; 8 bases match TRBD1. Per germline, CDR1 MNHNY and CDR2 SVGAGI (reference sequence). This CDR3 region has 14 residues. With V trimmed by 6 bases and J by 2 bases, 2 bases remained unmatched. The CDR3 here is CASRGQGNTGELFF. The CDR3, as DNA: TGTGCCAGCAGAGGACAGGGTAACACCGGGGAGCTGTTTTTT.

The J gene is TRBJ2-5, the V gene TRBV2, with D uncertain. V was trimmed by 0 bases and J by 5 bases, leaving 13 bases between them. The CDR3 runs 15 residues. Germline V gene data show CDR1 as SNHLY and CDR2 as FYNNEI. This CDR3 is CASSEAPELRETQYF. Here the CDR3 DNA reads TGTGCCAGCAGTGAAGCGCCCGAGTTGCGGGAGACCCAGTACTTC.